The 16 T cell receptor beta chains listed next were all sequenced from one sample in a study of OX40 agonist ivuxolimab in advanced cancers. Produced via immunoSEQ multiplex PCR; TCRdb's table is partial and in-frame only. The sample records approximately 58,000 clones, roughly 80% being singletons. The starting material was CD4+ or CD8+ T cells sorted from blood, obtained in a trial of the OX40 agonist ivuxolimab. Every receptor here comes from an adult with an advanced solid tumor such as melanoma, head and neck, liver or kidney cancer.

This rearrangement joins TRBV15 to TRBJ2-2; possibly TRBD1 or TRBD2 for D (5 bases each). The CDR3 has 21 residues. In germline, CDR1 is LNHNV, CDR2 YYDKDF (reference sequence). Trimming took 3 bases from V and 8 from J, leaving 34 bases between them. The CDR3 spells CATSSESLGDSAFYGVGELFF. The DNA for the CDR3 is TGTGCCACCAGCAGCGAAAGCCTCGGAGACAGTGCGTTCTACGGGGTGGGGGAGCTGTTTTTT.

The chain is built from TRBV10-2 and TRBJ2-4; 8 bases match TRBD1. The V and J ends lost 0 bases and 16 bases, in that order; junction bases with no gene match: 11. The CDR3 is made up of 14 amino acids. Germline assignment: CDR1 WSHSY and CDR2 SAAADI. CDR3 sequence reads: CASSESITGQGAYF. As DNA, the CDR3 is TGCGCCAGCAGTGAGTCGATAACCGGGCAGGGGGCTTACTTC.

The genes are TRBV2 and TRBJ1-1; 8 nucleotides match TRBD1. Germline CDR1 is SNHLY and CDR2 is FYNNEI. The ends lost 3 bases at V and 5 bases at J; junction bases unmatched: 5. The CDR3 is made up of 14 amino acids. The CDR3 region is CASSERTGRTEAFF. Written as DNA, the CDR3 is TGTGCCAGCAGTGAGCGGACAGGGCGGACTGAAGCTTTCTTT.

The chain joins TRBV9 to TRBJ2-3; 7 bases map to TRBD2. CDR1 and CDR2 (germline): SGDLS, YYNGEE. The CDR3 has 16 amino acids. The V and J ends lost 2 bases and 0 bases, in that order; junction bases with no gene match: 6. As DNA, the CDR3 is TGTGCCAGCAGCGTCGAAGCGGGGTATAGCACAGATACGCAGTATTTT. Its protein is CASSVEAGYSTDTQYF.

This clone was counted a single time. This chain joins TRBV7-3 and TRBJ2-1; 11 nucleotides match TRBD1. V dropped 5 bases and J dropped 7; count of bases not matched to a gene: 7. CDR1 is SGHTA and CDR2 is FQGTGA in the germline V gene. The CDR3 is 15 residues long. In nucleotides, the CDR3 is TGTGCCAGCAGCCCAGCGGGGACAGGGGGGAATGAGCAGTTCTTC. Translated, it gives CASSPAGTGGNEQFF. Together with reference TRBV7-3 and TRBJ2-1, the CDR3 gives the full variable domain: GAGVSQTPSNKVTEKGKYVELRCDPISGHTALYWYRQSLGQGPEFLIYFQGTGAADDSGLPNDRFFAVRPEGSVSTLKIQRTERGDSAVYLCASSPAGTGGNEQFFGPGTRLTVL.

CDR3 in DNA: TGTGCCAGCAGTTTCGGACGGGGCGAGCAGTACTTC. As protein: CASSFGRGEQYF. This rearrangement joins TRBV2 to TRBJ2-7; maybe TRBD2 (5 bases). The CDR3 runs 12 residues. V lost 5 bases and J 6 bases, leaving 11 bases between the germline ends. CDR1 is SNHLY and CDR2 is FYNNEI in the germline V gene.

The V and J genes are TRBV4-2 and TRBJ1-1, with TRBD1 matching 9 bases. In germline, CDR1 is LGHNA, CDR2 YNFKEQ. The CDR3 covers 16 residues. V trimming: 1 base; J trimming: 4 bases; junction bases outside the gene matches: 7. CDR3 region: CASSQGYRGRVTEAFF. DNA of the CDR3: TGTGCCAGCAGCCAAGGTTACAGGGGGCGCGTCACTGAAGCTTTCTTT.

The CDR3, as DNA: TGTGCCAGCAGCCAAGAGGGTGGTAGCGGGGTCTACAATGAGCAGTTCTTC. Its protein is CASSQEGGSGVYNEQFF. The V and J genes are TRBV4-2 and TRBJ2-1; 8 nucleotides align to TRBD2. V trimming: 0 bases; J trimming: 3 bases; junction bases outside the gene matches: 7. There are 17 residues in the CDR3. The germline gives CDR1 LGHNA, CDR2 YNFKEQ.

This chain uses TRBV28 with TRBJ1-2; 9 positions match TRBD1. V shed 3 bases and J 7 bases; nucleotides not matched to a gene: 0. CDR1 and CDR2 (germline): MDHEN, SYDVKM. CDR3 length: 12 amino acids. The CDR3, as DNA: TGTGCCAGCAGTTTGGGACAGGGTGGCTACACCTTC. This sequence encodes CASSLGQGGYTF.

The rearrangement uses TRBV5-6 and TRBJ1-6; the D is unclear. Between the trimmed V and J ends, which lost 5 bases and 10 bases, there was a span of 19 bases. Germline CDR1 and CDR2: SGHDT and YYEEEE. The CDR3 runs to 15 residues. CDR3 DNA sequence: TGTGCCAGCAGTATACAGAGGACTTATTACTCACCCCTCCACTTT. Translation gives CASSIQRTYYSPLHF.

This clone was detected only a few times. The chain carries TRBV19 and TRBJ1-4; 9 nucleotides match TRBD1. The CDR3 totals 16 residues. The V gene end was trimmed by 7 bases and the J gene end by 3 bases; junction bases not matched to a gene: 9. The germline V gene encodes CDR1 LNHDA and CDR2 SQIVND (reference sequence). The CDR3: CASKAGQGRANEKLFF. The CDR3 DNA reads as TGTGCCAGTAAGGCAGGACAGGGGCGGGCTAATGAAAAACTGTTTTTT. The full variable domain, its missing parts supplied by reference TRBV19 and TRBJ1-4, is DGGITQSPKYLFRKEGQNVTLSCEQNLNHDAMYWYRQDPGQGLRLIYYSQIVNDFQKGDIAEGYSVSREKKESFPLTVTSAQKNPTAFYLCASKAGQGRANEKLFFGSGTQLSVL.

V is TRBV15 and J is TRBJ2-5; D gene ambiguous. The CDR3 has 15 residues. The germline V gene encodes CDR1 LNHNV and CDR2 YYDKDF (reference sequence). V lost 0 bases, J lost 3 bases, and 11 bases lay in between. This chain's CDR3 is CATSRDPMAEETQYF. The CDR3 region has the DNA TGTGCCACCAGCAGAGATCCAATGGCCGAAGAGACCCAGTACTTC.

V and J are TRBV5-1 and TRBJ2-1; D may be TRBD1 or TRBD2 (5 bases each). CDR3 length: 13 amino acids. The V and J ends lost 4 bases and 5 bases respectively, with 10 bases between them. Germline loops: CDR1 SGHRS, CDR2 YFSETQ. The CDR3 region is CASSPGAHNEQFF. CDR3 DNA: TGCGCCAGCAGCCCCGGGGCTCACAATGAGCAGTTCTTC.

The rearrangement uses TRBV11-3 and TRBJ2-3; the match to TRBD2 covers 7 bases. The J segment lost 5 bases and the V segment lost 3 bases, leaving 5 bases of the junction unmatched. The CDR3 has 14 amino acids. In germline, CDR1 is SGHNT, CDR2 YENEEA. CDR3 protein: CASSFNRGGDTQYF. CDR3 sequence (DNA): TGTGCCAGCAGCTTTAATCGCGGGGGAGATACGCAGTATTTT.

This chain joins TRBV6-1 and TRBJ1-2, with D hard to call. CDR1 is MNHNS and CDR2 is SASEGT in the germline V gene. This CDR3 spans 10 amino acids. The V and J ends lost 6 bases and 11 bases respectively, with 10 bases between them. The CDR3 DNA is TGTGCCAGCAGATTTCTGGCTTACACCTTC. It translates to CASRFLAYTF.

The chain employs TRBV11-2 and TRBJ2-7; 8 nucleotides align to TRBD1. The ends lost 3 bases at V and 4 bases at J; junction bases unmatched: 5. CDR3 size: 14 residues. Germline CDR1 and CDR2: SGHAT and FQNNGV. Here the CDR3 reads CASSFPWTGYEQYF. CDR3 bases: TGTGCCAGCAGCTTCCCCTGGACAGGGTACGAGCAGTACTTC. Full variable domain (outside the CDR3, taken from reference TRBV11-2 and TRBJ2-7): EAGVAQSPRYKIIEKRQSVAFWCNPISGHATLYWYQQILGQGPKLLIQFQNNGVVDDSQLPKDRFSAERLKGVDSTLKIQPAKLEDSAVYLCASSFPWTGYEQYFGPGTRLTVT.